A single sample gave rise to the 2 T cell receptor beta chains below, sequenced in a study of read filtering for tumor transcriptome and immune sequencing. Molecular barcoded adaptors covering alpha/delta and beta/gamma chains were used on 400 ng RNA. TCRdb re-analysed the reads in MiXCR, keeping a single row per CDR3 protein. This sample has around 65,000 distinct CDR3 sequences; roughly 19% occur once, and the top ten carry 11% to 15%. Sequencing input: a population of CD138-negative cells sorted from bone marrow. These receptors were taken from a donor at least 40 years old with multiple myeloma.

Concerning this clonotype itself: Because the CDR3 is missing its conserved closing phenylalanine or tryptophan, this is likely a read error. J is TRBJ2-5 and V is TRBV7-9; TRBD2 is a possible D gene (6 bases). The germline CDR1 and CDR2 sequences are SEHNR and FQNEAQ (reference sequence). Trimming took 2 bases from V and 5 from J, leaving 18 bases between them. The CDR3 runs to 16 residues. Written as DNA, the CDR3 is TGTGCCAGCAGCTTACTGGGACTGGGTATTTGGGAGACCCAGTACATC. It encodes CASSLLGLGIWETQYI.

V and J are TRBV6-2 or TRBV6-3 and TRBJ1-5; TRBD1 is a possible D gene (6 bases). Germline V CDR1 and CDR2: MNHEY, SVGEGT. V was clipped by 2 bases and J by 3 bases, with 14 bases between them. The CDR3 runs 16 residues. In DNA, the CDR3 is TGTGCCAGCAGTTACACCACCCGACAGGTCAATCAGCCCCAGCATTTT. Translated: CASSYTTRQVNQPQHF.